Listed here is a single T cell receptor (beta chain). It was cDNA, reverse transcribed from extracted RNA, that served as the sequencing template. TCRdb keeps only in-frame clones here, not all; method: immunoSEQ multiplex PCR. The data hold 110,000 or so clones, with 55% to 60% observed a single time. Treatment described: oral pan-JAK inhibitor, 5-10 mg twice daily. This sample was included in a study of CD8+ T cells in alopecia areata. V trimming: 0 bases; J trimming: 5 bases; junction bases outside the gene matches: 1. The germline V gene encodes CDR1 SGHDT and CDR2 YYEEEE. The CDR3 loop spans 15 amino acids.

The input for sequencing was CD4+ T cells sorted from blood, taken at week 24, from a patient treated with tofacitinib. The chain is built from TRBV5-6 and TRBJ1-6, with 8 nucleotides matching TRBD1. This sequence originates from a human donor with alopecia areata. The CDR3 DNA sequence: TGTGCCAGCAGCTTGGCGGACAGGGATAATTCACCCCTCCACTTT. Protein product: CASSLADRDNSPLHF.